A selection of T cell receptor beta chains follows, all from one sample in a study of a mutant IDH1 vaccine in newly diagnosed glioma. Some clones are missing from TCRdb's copy, which holds only in-frame ones; the method was immunoSEQ multiplex PCR. The sample records about 58,000 clones, under 90% being singletons. Their antigens are not known. The input for sequencing was PBMCs, taken from a glioma patient whose treatment included an IDH1 peptide vaccine. The receptor source for this set is a woman between 50 and 59 years old with glioma. The CDR3 runs from the conserved cysteine through the conserved F or W. D genes are given only for firm matches. Only part of the rows carry a size: once, few, many, or a class if the clone is expanded.

TRBJ2-1	TRBV6-4	once	.	CASSDSMTGRKQFF	TGTGCCAGCAGTGACTCGATGACAGGCCGAAAGCAGTTCTTC
TRBJ1-2	TRBV7-2	.	TRBD1	CASSLASGGNYGYTF	TGTGCCAGCAGCTTAGCGTCAGGGGGAAACTATGGCTACACCTTC
TRBJ2-5	TRBV7-3	.	TRBD2	CASSWTSGGGETQYF	TGTGCCAGCAGCTGGACTAGCGGGGGTGGGGAGACCCAGTACTTC
TRBJ1-3	TRBV28	.	TRBD1	CASSQGGHNSGNTIYF	TGTGCCAGCAGCCAGGGGGGACATAATTCTGGAAACACCATATATTTT
TRBJ2-7	TRBV27	.	TRBD1	CASSPDRGYGEQYF	TGTGCCAGCAGTCCAGACAGGGGATATGGCGAGCAGTACTTC
TRBJ1-4	TRBV10-3	.	.	CAISESTGAEKLFF	TGTGCCATCAGTGAGTCGACGGGGGCTGAAAAACTGTTTTTT
TRBJ1-2	TRBV5-4	.	.	CASSLDSNYGYTF	TGTGCCAGCAGTTTGGACAGTAACTATGGCTACACCTTC
TRBJ1-1	TRBV13	.	TRBD1	CASSPMQQGDTEAFF	TGTGCCAGCAGCCCAATGCAGCAGGGGGACACTGAAGCTTTCTTT
TRBJ2-6	TRBV10-3	.	.	CAISEQGTHSSGANVLTF	TGTGCCATCAGTGAACAGGGAACTCATAGCTCTGGGGCCAACGTCCTGACTTTC
TRBJ2-2	TRBV5-1	.	.	CASSPRWGIDGELFF	TGCGCCAGCAGCCCGCGCTGGGGGATCGACGGGGAGCTGTTTTTT
TRBJ1-2	TRBV5-4	.	TRBD1	CASSFQDRGDGYTF	TGTGCCAGCAGCTTTCAGGACAGGGGAGATGGCTACACCTTC
TRBJ1-3	TRBV28	once	.	CASSPGHITGNTIYF	TGTGCCAGCAGCCCGGGACACATTACTGGAAACACCATATATTTT
TRBJ1-2	TRBV5-4	.	.	CASSLAGRGYGYTF	TGTGCCAGCAGCTTGGCCGGTCGGGGCTATGGCTACACCTTC
TRBJ1-4	TRBV7-8	.	.	CASSPVGLYQEKLFF	TGTGCCAGCAGCCCAGTGGGGCTATATCAAGAAAAACTGTTTTTT
TRBJ1-1	TRBV7-9	.	.	CASSSPPNTEAFF	TGTGCCAGCAGCTCACCTCCCAACACTGAAGCTTTCTTT
TRBJ1-2	TRBV9	.	.	CASSEKGLPTGRETF	TGTGCCAGCAGCGAGAAGGGGCTCCCAACAGGGAGGGAAACCTTC
TRBJ2-1	TRBV10-1	.	.	CASSESRDEQFF	TGCGCCAGCAGTGAGTCAAGGGATGAGCAGTTCTTC
TRBJ1-2	TRBV4-1	medium-sized	TRBD1	CASSQDRMTGGYTF	TGCGCCAGCAGCCAAGATCGCATGACAGGGGGCTACACCTTC
TRBJ1-1	TRBV2	.	TRBD1	CASTRGTGNTEAFF	TGTGCCAGCACCCGAGGGACAGGCAACACTGAAGCTTTCTTT
TRBJ1-1	TRBV5-4	.	TRBD1	CASSLGSGQGGSEAFF	TGTGCCAGCAGCTTGGGAAGCGGGCAGGGGGGGTCTGAAGCTTTCTTT
TRBJ1-1	TRBV9	.	.	CASSVGAGTSGTEAFF	TGTGCCAGCAGCGTGGGGGCCGGTACATCGGGGACTGAAGCTTTCTTT
TRBJ2-3	TRBV20-1	.	.	CSALPEDTQYF	TGCAGCGCCCTACCGGAAGATACGCAGTATTTT
TRBJ1-2	TRBV28	.	.	CASSSTDTDPNYGYTF	TGTGCCAGCAGTTCGACAGACACGGACCCTAACTATGGCTACACCTTC
TRBJ1-1	TRBV5-1	.	.	CASSLSGAPVDTEAFF	TGCGCCAGCAGCTTGTCCGGGGCCCCTGTCGACACTGAAGCTTTCTTT
TRBJ1-5	TRBV28	.	.	CASSSAHQPQHF	TGTGCCAGCAGTTCCGCTCATCAGCCCCAGCATTTT
TRBJ1-4	TRBV29-1	.	TRBD1	CSVGQGAEKLFF	TGCAGCGTTGGACAGGGGGCTGAAAAACTGTTTTTT
TRBJ1-2	TRBV7-9	.	.	CASSLRRGGNYGYTF	TGTGCCAGCAGCTTACGTAGGGGCGGAAACTATGGCTACACCTTC
TRBJ2-7	TRBV7-2	.	TRBD2	CASSLGLAGTYEQYF	TGTGCCAGCAGCTTAGGACTAGCGGGGACCTACGAGCAGTACTTC
TRBJ1-2	TRBV7-8	.	.	CASSEEWEDYGYTF	TGTGCCAGCAGCGAGGAGTGGGAGGACTATGGCTACACCTTC
TRBJ2-1	TRBV29-1	.	.	CSVETGRGGGEFF	TGCAGCGTTGAGACAGGTCGCGGGGGAGGCGAATTCTTC
TRBJ1-4	TRBV2	.	.	CASTRGLTNEKLFF	TGTGCCAGCACACGGGGTCTGACTAATGAAAAACTGTTTTTT
TRBJ2-3	TRBV4-1	.	.	CASSQELQGDTQYF	TGCGCCAGCAGCCAAGAACTCCAGGGGGATACGCAGTATTTT
TRBJ1-5	TRBV6-5	few	TRBD1	CASSQDRGNQPQHF	TGTGCCAGCAGTCAGGACAGGGGAAATCAGCCCCAGCATTTT
TRBJ2-2	TRBV7-2	.	TRBD2	CASSFGTSYTGELFF	TGTGCCAGCAGCTTCGGGACTAGTTACACCGGGGAGCTGTTTTTT
TRBJ1-4	TRBV5-1	.	TRBD1	CASSSGTGNEKLFF	TGCGCCAGCAGCAGCGGGACAGGGAATGAAAAACTGTTTTTT
TRBJ1-1	TRBV14	.	.	CASSRRTGVLNTEAFF	TGTGCCAGCAGCCGTCGGACGGGGGTCTTGAACACTGAAGCTTTCTTT
TRBJ1-4	TRBV15	.	TRBD1	CATSRGTGGNEKLFF	TGTGCCACCAGCAGAGGGACAGGGGGGAATGAAAAACTGTTTTTT
TRBJ2-7	TRBV28	.	TRBD2	CASSRAASGLYEQYF	TGTGCCAGCAGTCGGGCGGCTAGCGGCCTTTACGAGCAGTACTTC
TRBJ2-5	TRBV6-5	.	TRBD1	CASSPTGTETQYF	TGTGCCAGCAGCCCGACAGGGACAGAGACCCAGTACTTC
TRBJ1-4	TRBV19	once	.	CASTFTTNEKLFF	TGTGCCAGTACTTTTACAACTAATGAAAAACTGTTTTTT
TRBJ2-3	TRBV5-1	.	TRBD1	CASSRDRGPTDTQYF	TGCGCCAGCTCCCGGGACAGGGGGCCCACAGATACGCAGTATTTT
TRBJ1-3	TRBV9	.	.	CASSVAPGSGSGNTIYF	TGTGCCAGCAGCGTAGCCCCAGGGTCCGGGTCTGGAAACACCATATATTTT
TRBJ2-3	TRBV7-8	.	.	CASSFRGVTDTQYF	TGTGCCAGCAGCTTCCGTGGGGTCACAGATACGCAGTATTTT
TRBJ1-1	TRBV7-2	.	TRBD1	CASSLMGQGEAEAFF	TGTGCCAGCAGCTTAATGGGACAGGGGGAGGCTGAAGCTTTCTTT
TRBJ1-5	TRBV2	.	TRBD1	CASGEDRASQPQHF	TGTGCCAGCGGGGAAGACAGGGCCTCTCAGCCCCAGCATTTT
TRBJ2-1	TRBV5-1	.	.	CASSHFDASSYNEQFF	TGCGCCAGCAGCCACTTTGACGCGAGCTCCTACAATGAGCAGTTCTTC
TRBJ2-1	TRBV4-1	.	TRBD1	CASSTGASYNEQFF	TGCGCCAGCAGCACAGGGGCCTCCTACAATGAGCAGTTCTTC
TRBJ1-5	TRBV4-3	.	.	CASSQAGNQPQHF	TGCGCCAGCAGCCAAGCGGGGAATCAGCCCCAGCATTTT
TRBJ1-1	TRBV5-4	.	.	CASSLVGERTEAFF	TGTGCCAGCAGCTTGGTTGGAGAAAGGACTGAAGCTTTCTTT
TRBJ2-1	TRBV7-9	.	TRBD2	CASTRLAGGGYNEQFF	TGTGCCAGCACCAGACTAGCGGGGGGAGGGTACAATGAGCAGTTCTTC
TRBJ1-1	TRBV19	.	TRBD1	CASSPDRVKGAEAFF	TGTGCCAGTAGTCCGGACAGGGTGAAGGGGGCTGAAGCTTTCTTT
TRBJ1-4	TRBV2	.	.	CARSGTKREKLFF	TGTGCCAGAAGTGGGACCAAGAGGGAAAAACTGTTTTTT
TRBJ2-5	TRBV6-5	.	.	CASSTTTTQETQYF	TGTGCCAGCAGTACCACCACAACCCAAGAGACCCAGTACTTC
TRBJ2-7	TRBV4-1	many	.	CASSQGTGGTYEQYF	TGCGCCAGCAGCCAAGGGACAGGCGGGACGTACGAGCAGTACTTC
TRBJ2-7	TRBV6-1	.	.	CASSEANGDSYEQYF	TGTGCCAGCAGTGAAGCAAACGGGGACTCCTACGAGCAGTACTTC
TRBJ1-1	TRBV29-1	.	.	CSVYTPGRGTEAFF	TGCAGCGTTTACACTCCGGGACGTGGCACTGAAGCTTTCTTT
TRBJ1-2	TRBV5-4	.	TRBD1	CASSLGTGSNYGYTF	TGTGCCAGCAGCTTGGGGACAGGGTCTAACTATGGCTACACCTTC
TRBJ1-1	TRBV4-1	once	.	CASSQGGDIILRSPAFF	TGCGCCAGCAGCCAAGGCGGGGACATCATCCTCCGGTCCCCAGCTTTCTTT
TRBJ1-3	TRBV11-1	.	TRBD1	CASSHKAGTGPRNTIYF	TGTGCCAGCAGCCATAAAGCCGGGACAGGGCCAAGAAACACCATATATTTT